This TCR beta chain was identified during a study of beta chain features in type 1 diabetes. Background on the study: Sorted cells from all samples, numbering 107,917,701, were examined. The study, taken as a whole, reports: Within patients, naive, central memory and Treg TCRB repertoires seemed more similar than within healthy donors.

As every portion of the isolated RNA was reverse transcribed, the sequencing read expressed TCRB transcripts. Only in-frame clones appear in the TCRdb table, and some are missing; sequencing was by immunoSEQ multiplex PCR. The sample holds about 230,000 clones, over 8.5% seen once. The CDR3 has 13 residues. V lost 3 bases and J 0 bases, leaving 6 bases between the germline ends. Looked up from germline, CDR1 is SGHRS and CDR2 is YFSETQ. One heparinised blood draw averaging around 120 mL was given by each donor. This clone was counted a few times. Its cognate antigen is unknown. The source of this sequence is a woman under 30 in good health. Source material: naive CD4+ T cells from blood. The chain has TRBV5-1 and TRBJ1-1; unclear D gene. As DNA, the CDR3 is TGCGCCAGCAGCTCTTCCGTGAACACTGAAGCTTTCTTT. Encoded protein: CASSSSVNTEAFF. Using reference TRBV5-1 and TRBJ1-1 for the parts outside the CDR3, the full variable domain is KAGVTQTPRYLIKTRGQQVTLSCSPISGHRSVSWYQQTPGQGLQFLFEYFSETQRNKGNFPGRFSGRQFSNSRSEMNVSTLELGDSALYLCASSSSVNTEAFFGQGTRLTVV.